Listed below are T cell receptor beta chains from one sample, sequenced in a study of blood T cell repertoires in COVID-19. Here immunoSEQ multiplex PCR was the method, and the copy in TCRdb shows in-frame clones only, minus some. The table lists roughly 90,000 clones, approximately 80% of them singletons. The material sequenced was peripheral blood. These receptors all come from a human donor in a cohort sampled during active COVID-19. Both conserved end residues are part of each CDR3. Fields, in order: J gene, V gene, CDR3 protein.

TRBJ2-3,TRBV28,CASSYLNYGTGISDTQYF
TRBJ2-7,TRBV28,CASSSGRRDEQYF
TRBJ1-6,TRBV9,CASSVGNRYNSPLHF
TRBJ1-5,TRBV7-9,CASSRQGDQPQHF
TRBJ2-1,TRBV3-1/TRBV3-2,CASSQERLYNEQFF
TRBJ1-2,TRBV10-3,CAISDKGTAYGYTF
TRBJ2-1,TRBV7-8,CASSPGSGSYNEQFF
TRBJ1-1,TRBV5-1,CASSLPGQGHTEAFF
TRBJ2-7,TRBV28,CASSLSVVAGYEQYF
TRBJ2-1,TRBV3-1/TRBV3-2,CASSRHYNEQFF
TRBJ2-3,TRBV7-9,CASSKQAGFSTDTQYF
TRBJ2-1,TRBV12-3/TRBV12-4,CASSLASVYEQFF
TRBJ1-5,TRBV7-9,CASSPAGAIKPQHF
TRBJ2-7,TRBV3-1/TRBV3-2,CASSYGGSLSYEQYF
TRBJ2-3,TRBV7-3,CASSLNLAGPGGTDTQYF
TRBJ1-2,TRBV28,CATGQYGYTF
TRBJ1-1,TRBV2,CASSENRGGVAEAFF
TRBJ2-1,TRBV5-1,CASSLDGSPYNEQFF
TRBJ1-2,TRBV9,CASSVDPGSLGGYTF
TRBJ1-3,TRBV7-6,CASSLMEGAGNTIYF
TRBJ1-6,TRBV11-2,CASSLDRSSPLHF
TRBJ1-1,TRBV13,CASSLTGAEAFF
TRBJ1-5,TRBV19,CASSTRQGVQIGHF
TRBJ2-1,TRBV12-3/TRBV12-4,CASAGLSYNEQFF
TRBJ2-7,TRBV7-3,CASSLTGTGFHEQYF
TRBJ1-2,TRBV6-1,CASSEGQGPANYGYTF
TRBJ2-2,TRBV7-3,CASGPGQGRAGELFF
TRBJ1-2,TRBV5-4,CASTMGASNYGYTF
TRBJ2-7,TRBV28,CASSLPTQGNYEQYF
TRBJ1-2,TRBV3-1/TRBV3-2,CASSRTGYGYTF
TRBJ1-2,TRBV11-3,CASSLGGGLLYGYTF
TRBJ1-2,TRBV29-1,CSVDREVLSGYTF
TRBJ2-7,TRBV4-1,CASSQLPDRKIHEQYF
TRBJ1-3,TRBV11-2,CASSLASGNTIYF
TRBJ2-1,TRBV5-1,CASSLDAGGPYNEQFF
TRBJ1-1,TRBV7-3,CASSLQGHTEAFF
TRBJ2-2,TRBV28,CASSLYGPGALNTGELFF
TRBJ2-1,TRBV19,CASKGRQRYNEQFF
TRBJ1-5,TRBV28,CASSRAAGGYSNQPQHF
TRBJ1-2,TRBV29-1,CSVERSGTSYGYTF
TRBJ2-7,TRBV28,CASSPGSTTYEQYF
TRBJ2-3,TRBV11-2,CASSLVADTITQYF
TRBJ2-3,TRBV27,CASRQPGGQGMGTQYF
TRBJ2-7,TRBV10-3,CAISSSYEQYF
TRBJ2-1,TRBV27,CASRWDRGNEQFF
TRBJ1-1,TRBV28,CASTGLPAGDPEAFF
TRBJ1-1,TRBV18,CASSPLGTGEGLGAEAFF
TRBJ1-2,TRBV30,CAWSVPGRSGGYTF
TRBJ2-3,TRBV19,CASRRSGDTDTQYF
TRBJ2-5,TRBV27,CASSLGRGRVETQYF
TRBJ2-3,TRBV6-6,CASSRGRGDTQYF
TRBJ2-5,TRBV5-4,CASSFGQETQYF
TRBJ2-5,TRBV20-1,CSATSSETQYF
TRBJ1-2,TRBV21-1,CASTEGQNLKNYGYTF
TRBJ2-3,TRBV5-1,CASSPMTSGRADTQYF
TRBJ2-1,TRBV2,CASSVQGASINEQFF